The 2 T cell receptor beta chains presented below share a single source sample, sequenced in a study of control samples from healthy donors and cancer patients. Assay used: immunoSEQ multiplex PCR; TCRdb lists only in-frame clones, some missing. The sample carries about 94,000 clones, 90% recorded once. Sequencing used blood. Every receptor here comes from a woman aged 18-30 years in good health.

DNA for the CDR3: TGTGCCAGCAGTTACGGCACAGCTTCACGCTACACCTTC. It is translated as CASSYGTASRYTF. The chain employs TRBV3-1 (or the pseudogene TRBV3-2) and TRBJ1-2; D ambiguous. The ends were cut back, 6 bases at V and 9 bases at J, with 17 bases in the middle. The V gene's germline CDR1 is LGHDT and CDR2 YNNKEL (reference sequence). The CDR3 runs 13 residues.

The chain has TRBV4-1 and TRBJ2-4, with TRBD2 matching 9 bases. The CDR3 contains 19 residues. Trimming at V came to 0 bases and at J to 0 bases, leaving 9 bases not matched to a gene. In germline, CDR1 is MGHRA, CDR2 YSYEKL. The CDR3 DNA sequence: TGCGCCAGCAGCCAAGAATGGAGCGGGGGGTTTATAGCCAAAAACATTCAGTACTTC. This encodes CASSQEWSGGFIAKNIQYF.